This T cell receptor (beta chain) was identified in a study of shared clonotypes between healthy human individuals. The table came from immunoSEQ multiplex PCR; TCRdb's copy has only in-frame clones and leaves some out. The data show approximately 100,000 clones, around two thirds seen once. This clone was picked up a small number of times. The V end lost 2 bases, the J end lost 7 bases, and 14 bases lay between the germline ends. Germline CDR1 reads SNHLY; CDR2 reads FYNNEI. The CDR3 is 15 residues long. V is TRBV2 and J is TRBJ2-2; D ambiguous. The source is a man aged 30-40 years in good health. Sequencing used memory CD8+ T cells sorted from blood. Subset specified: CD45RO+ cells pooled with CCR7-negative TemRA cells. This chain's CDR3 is CASSEYKTRFGELFF. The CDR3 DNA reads TGTGCCAGCAGTGAATATAAAACGAGGTTCGGGGAGCTGTTTTTT.